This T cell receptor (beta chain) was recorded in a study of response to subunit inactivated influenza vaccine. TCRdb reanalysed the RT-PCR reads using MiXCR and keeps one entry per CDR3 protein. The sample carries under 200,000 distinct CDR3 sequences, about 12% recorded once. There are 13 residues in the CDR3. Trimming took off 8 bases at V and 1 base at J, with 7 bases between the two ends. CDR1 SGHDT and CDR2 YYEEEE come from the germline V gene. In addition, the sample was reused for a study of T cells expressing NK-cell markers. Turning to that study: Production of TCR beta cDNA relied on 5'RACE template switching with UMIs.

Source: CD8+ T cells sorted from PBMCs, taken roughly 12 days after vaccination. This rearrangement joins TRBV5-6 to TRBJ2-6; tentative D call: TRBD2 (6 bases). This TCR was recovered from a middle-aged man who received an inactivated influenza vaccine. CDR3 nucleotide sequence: TGTGCCAGTGGGGGGTCTGGGGCCAACGTCCTGACTTTC. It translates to CASGGSGANVLTF. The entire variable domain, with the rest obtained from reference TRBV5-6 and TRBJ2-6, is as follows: DAGVTQSPTHLIKTRGQQVTLRCSPKSGHDTVSWYQQALGQGPQFIFQYYEEEERQRGNFPDRFSGHQFPNYSSELNVNALLLGDSALYLCASGGSGANVLTFGAGSRLTVL.